This T cell receptor (beta chain) is from a study of shared T cell receptors in the human thymus (dated by TCRdb to the early 2020s). About the study as a whole: The study examined how the human thymus generates shared, self-reactive T-cell receptor alpha chains.

Counted from cysteine to phenylalanine, this CDR3 has 14 amino acids. Only the CDR3 DNA stays, 42 bases, in frame from base 1. Trimming takes 0 bases from V and 6 bases from J, and the germline ends sit 11 bases apart. The germline V gene yields SGDLS for CDR1 and YYNGEE for CDR2. To note about this clone: Which antigen it targets is not known. Per-nucleotide qualities are absent, and no much larger clonotype sits a single base away.

The library relied on the immunoSEQ multiplex PCR assay. The table comes from immuneACCESS by way of TCRdb, which keeps in-frame sequences with V and J called. Part of the clones is missing from these tables; in studies checked, under half for an unresolved V gene and the rest for unknown reasons. In this sample the table shows hundreds of thousands of clones, roughly 90% of which occur a single time. The ten largest make up about 0.01% of the sample. These data also featured in a second study, about human thymus T cells. The second study also describes: In Finland, the donors were immunologically healthy infants who were having open corrective cardiac surgery for congenital heart defects. Thymus tissue was obtained as surgical resects removed during corrective cardiac surgery. Both the thymic and the peripheral blood repertoires appeared to show biased V and J gene segment usage. The related research reported highly overlapping thymic TCR repertoires among unrelated individuals. TCR alpha and beta repertoires from about 8 infant thymus samples and four related peripheral blood samples were characterized in the study. Donor ages ranged from about 7 to 244 days, and the cohort comprised 5 to 7 male and a couple of female infants. After being mechanically released from the tissue, thymocytes were kept at -70 degrees C in pellets of about 9.5-30 million cells. Genomic DNA was extracted from frozen cell pellets with a QIAsymphony instrument. The immunoSEQ multiplex PCR assay was used to amplify the TCRB and TCRAD loci from a standardized amount of quality-controlled genomic DNA. The amplicons covered the V(D)J region and were long enough to include the CDR3 and to identify the V and J genes. The amplicons were sequenced on an Illumina platform via the commercial immunoSEQ service. Primer bias and sequencing errors were corrected as previously described, and TCRAD and TCRB definitions were based on the IMGT database. The repertoires were analysed using immunoSEQ Analyzer 3.0 and VDJTools for basic statistics, V/J segment usage, diversity estimates, rarefaction and pairwise overlap. Chao1, ChaoE, Efron-Thisted, Shannon and inverse Simpson indices were used to estimate diversity, which was also estimated on datasets down-sampled to the smallest sample. Repertoire overlap was assessed by strict matching of CDR3 nucleotide sequence, V gene and J gene, and clustering was done by Jaccard-based multidimensional scaling. Thymus samples yielded on average roughly 810,000 unique TCRB clonotypes, compared with 80,000 to 85,000 from blood samples.

Sequenced sample: thymocytes. The chain links TRBV9 with TRBJ2-3, with TRBD2 tentatively as D gene (6 bases match). The TCR comes from a boy under three years old with a congenital heart defect. Donor details come from another sample of the same person, matched by shared clones. The DNA is as follows: TGTGCCAGCAGCGTAGAGGGGACTGAGGATACGCAGTATTTT. Translated, it reads CASSVEGTEDTQYF.